The following is a T cell receptor (beta chain) sequence with its context. Its specificity is unknown. This specimen belongs to a study of blood T cells in healthy people across ages. A sample-barcoded 5' primer and a J-beta primer mix were used in a second PCR of roughly 6 to 11 cycles. TCRdb called the 5' RACE reads again in MiXCR, with one record for every CDR3 protein. Of a few hundred thousand distinct CDR3 sequences listed, roughly half are singletons. Whole-study results and caveats: A conclusive naive versus antigen-experienced comparison was prevented by the unsorted PBMCs. In long-lived donors, naive CD4+ cell counts and diversity exceeded those of aged donors. Changes in expanded clonotypes were possibly confounded, as the CMV status of donors was unknown.

This CDR3 region has 12 residues. Between the trimmed V and J ends, which lost 2 bases and 3 bases, there was a span of 5 bases. Germline values: CDR1 ENHRY, CDR2 SYGVKD. The J gene is TRBJ2-7, the V gene TRBV10-3; weak D call: TRBD1 (5 bases). The sequence was obtained from a man between 60 and 75 years old in good health. The sample taken for sequencing was blood. CDR3 protein: CAISERGYEQYF. CDR3 DNA sequence: TGTGCCATCAGTGAGAGGGGCTACGAGCAGTACTTC.